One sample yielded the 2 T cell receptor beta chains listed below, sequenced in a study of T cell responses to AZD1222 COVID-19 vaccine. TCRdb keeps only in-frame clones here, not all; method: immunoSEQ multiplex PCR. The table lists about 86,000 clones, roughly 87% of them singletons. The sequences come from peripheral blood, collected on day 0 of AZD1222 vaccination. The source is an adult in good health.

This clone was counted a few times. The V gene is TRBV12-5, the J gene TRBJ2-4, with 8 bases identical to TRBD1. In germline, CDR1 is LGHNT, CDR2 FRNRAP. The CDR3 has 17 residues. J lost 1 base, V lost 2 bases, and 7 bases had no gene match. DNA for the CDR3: TGTGCTAGTGGTTTGCCTTACAGGGGGGAGGCCAAAAACATTCAGTACTTC. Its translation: CASGLPYRGEAKNIQYF. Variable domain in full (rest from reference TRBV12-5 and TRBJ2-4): DARVTQTPRHKVTEMGQEVTMRCQPILGHNTVFWYRQTMMQGLELLAYFRNRAPLDDSGMPKDRFSAEMPDATLATLKIQPSEPRDSAVYFCASGLPYRGEAKNIQYFGAGTRLSVL.

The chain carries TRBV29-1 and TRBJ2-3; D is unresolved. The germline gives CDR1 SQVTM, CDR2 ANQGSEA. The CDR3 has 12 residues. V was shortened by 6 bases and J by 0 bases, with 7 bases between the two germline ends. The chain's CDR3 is CSVDDSTDTQYF. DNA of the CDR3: TGCAGCGTGGATGACAGCACAGATACGCAGTATTTT.